This T cell receptor beta chain was retrieved from a study of shared clonotypes between healthy human individuals. The germline gives CDR1 SQVTM, CDR2 ANQGSEA. V trimming: 6 bases; J trimming: 9 bases; junction bases outside the gene matches: 8. CDR3 length equals 13 residues. Some clones are missing from TCRdb's copy, which holds only in-frame ones; the method was immunoSEQ multiplex PCR. Seen here are some 1,600,000 clones, 95% to 99% observed once, and the top ten hold about 0.42%. Sequencing input: naive CD4+ T cells sorted from blood. Sample subset: CD45RA+ positively selected. This sequence joins TRBV29-1 and TRBJ1-5; TRBD1 matches 10 bases. The source of this sequence is a man aged 25 to 40 in good health. This CDR3 reads CSVSGTGEGPQHF. CDR3 DNA sequence: TGCAGCGTCTCCGGGACAGGGGAGGGGCCCCAGCATTTT.